This T cell receptor beta chain was observed in a study of T cells in pancreatic ductal adenocarcinoma. No neoadjuvant therapy was given to the selected pancreatic ductal adenocarcinoma patients before their surgery. In germline, CDR1 is ENHRY, CDR2 SYGVKD. The CDR3 contains 13 residues. V lost 4 bases and J 1 base, leaving 8 bases between the germline ends. A single count supports this clone. Measured with immunoSEQ multiplex PCR; TCRdb has only the in-frame clones, and not every one. The sample comprises roughly 100,000 clones, around 96% of which are singletons, and less than 4% rests with the top ten.

This rearrangement joins TRBV10-3 to TRBJ2-7; maybe TRBD2 (6 bases). Sequencing was done on a sample of PBMCs. This clonotype originated in a human donor with pancreatic ductal adenocarcinoma. CDR3 sequence: CAISARESYEQYF. DNA for the CDR3: TGTGCCATCAGTGCCCGGGAGTCCTACGAGCAGTACTTC.